Sequencing of this T cell receptor beta chain was carried out in a study of blood T cell repertoires in COVID-19. Using immunoSEQ multiplex PCR, the repertoire was profiled, and TCRdb retains in-frame clones only, with some absent. The repertoire holds about 440,000 clones, with 75% to 90% as singletons. V shed 4 bases, J shed 4 bases, and the junction held 5 bases outside the gene matches. The CDR3 consists of 15 residues. The V gene's germline CDR1 is SGHVS and CDR2 FNYEAQ. Sample: peripheral blood. The clonotype was recovered from a woman aged 30 to 39 with acute or convalescent COVID-19. The chain recombines TRBV7-6 with TRBJ2-7, with TRBD1 identical over 12 bases. The CDR3: CASSYGTGGRYEQYF. The CDR3, as DNA: TGTGCCAGCAGCTACGGGACAGGGGGCAGGTACGAGCAGTACTTC.